Detailed here is one T cell receptor beta chain. Its cognate antigen is unknown. Repertoires were generated with immunoSEQ multiplex PCR, while TCRdb's copy carries only in-frame clones and drops some. The table shows more than 2,000,000 clones, with 85% to 95% occurring only once. The V gene's germline CDR1 is SNHLY and CDR2 FYNNEI. The junction had 6 bases not matched to a gene; V was cut back by 10 bases and J by 2 bases. The CDR3 has 13 residues. This sample was included in a study of shared clonotypes between healthy human individuals. General study points: Blood alone was sampled, and tissue repertoires likely differ.

The TCR comes from a man younger than 30 in good health. Some clones in this sample may be carry-over from other donors' samples. This chain links TRBV2 with TRBJ2-5, with 8 bases aligning to TRBD1. Sequencing was done on a sample of naive CD4+ T cells from PBMCs. Indicated subset: CD45RA+ positively selected. CDR3 amino acids: CATTGDRQETQYF. CDR3 sequence (DNA): TGTGCCACCACAGGGGACAGGCAAGAGACCCAGTACTTC.